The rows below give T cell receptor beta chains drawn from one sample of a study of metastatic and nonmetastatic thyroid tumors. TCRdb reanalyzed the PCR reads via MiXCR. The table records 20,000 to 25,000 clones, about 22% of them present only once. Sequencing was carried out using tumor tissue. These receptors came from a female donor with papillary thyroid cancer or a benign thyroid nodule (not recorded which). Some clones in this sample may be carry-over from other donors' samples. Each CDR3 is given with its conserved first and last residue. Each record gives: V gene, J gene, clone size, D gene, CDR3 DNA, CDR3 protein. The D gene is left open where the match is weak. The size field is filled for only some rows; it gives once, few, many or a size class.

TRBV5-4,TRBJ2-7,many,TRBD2,TGTGCCAGCAGCTTGGGGAGCGGGAGTCGGGAGCAGTACTTC,CASSLGSGSREQYF
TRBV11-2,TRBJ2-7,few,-,TGTGCCAGCAGCCCGGGGGTCTCAGGCTACGAGCAGTACTTC,CASSPGVSGYEQYF
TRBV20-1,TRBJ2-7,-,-,TGCAGTGTGGGGGACGGACCTTACGAGCAGTACTTC,CSVGDGPYEQYF
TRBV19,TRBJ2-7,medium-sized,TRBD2,TGTGCCAGTAGTAGTCGGGGGGGCCCCCAGTACTTC,CASSSRGGPQYF
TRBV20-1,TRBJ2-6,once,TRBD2,TGCAGTGCTAGAGATCTTTTGGGGACTAGCGGCTCTGGGGCCAACGTCCTGACTTTC,CSARDLLGTSGSGANVLTF
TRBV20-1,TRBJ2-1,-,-,TGCAGTGCTAGAGTCCAGGGAGTCTCGGATGAGCAGTTCTTC,CSARVQGVSDEQFF
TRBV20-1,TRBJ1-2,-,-,TGCAGTGCTGGGGACATTGATTATGGCTACACCTTC,CSAGDIDYGYTF
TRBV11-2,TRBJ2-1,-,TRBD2,TGTGCCAGCAGCCTAGGGACTAGCGGGCTCAATGAGCAGTTCTTC,CASSLGTSGLNEQFF
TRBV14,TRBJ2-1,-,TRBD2,TGTGCCAGCAGCCTTAGCGGGAGGGTCTACAATGAGCAGTTCTTC,CASSLSGRVYNEQFF
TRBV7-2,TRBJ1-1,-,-,TGTGCCAGCAGTTATTCTGTGAACACTGAAGCTTTCTTT,CASSYSVNTEAFF
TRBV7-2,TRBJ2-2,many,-,TGTGCCAGCAGCTTGGGTCCCCTCGAAACCGGGGAGCTGTTTTTT,CASSLGPLETGELFF
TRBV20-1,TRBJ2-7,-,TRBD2,TGCAGTGCTAGGGTAGCGGGAGGTTCGGGCGAGCAGTACTTC,CSARVAGGSGEQYF
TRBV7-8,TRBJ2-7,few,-,TGTGCCAGCAGCCCAGGTCCGGCCTACGAGCAGTACTTC,CASSPGPAYEQYF
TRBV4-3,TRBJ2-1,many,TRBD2,TGCGCCAGCAGCCAAGAGGCGGGAGGGTTATACAATGAGCAGTTCTTC,CASSQEAGGLYNEQFF
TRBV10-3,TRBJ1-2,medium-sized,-,TGTGCCATCAAGCGGGGTGAGGACTATGGCTACACCTTC,CAIKRGEDYGYTF
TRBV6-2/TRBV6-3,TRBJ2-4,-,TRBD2,TGTGCTAGCAGCTACGGACTAGCGGGAGGCCGAGCTAAAAACATTCAGTACTTC,CASSYGLAGGRAKNIQYF
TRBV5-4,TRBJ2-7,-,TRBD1,TGTGCCAGCAGCCCCGGACAGGGAAGATCCTACGAGCAGTACTTC,CASSPGQGRSYEQYF
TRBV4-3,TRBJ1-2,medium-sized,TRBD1,TGCGCCAGCAGCCAAAGGGACAGGGCTGGCTACACCTTC,CASSQRDRAGYTF
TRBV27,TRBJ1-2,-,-,TGTGCCAGCAGCCCCCAGTTGACTCGAGCTAACTATGGCTACACCTTC,CASSPQLTRANYGYTF
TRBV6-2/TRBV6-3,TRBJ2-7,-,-,TGTGCCTGCACCAGCTCATGGGGCGGTTCCTACGAGCAGTACTTC,CACTSSWGGSYEQYF
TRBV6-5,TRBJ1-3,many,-,TGTGCCAGCAGTTACTTCGGAGGAAACACCATATATTTT,CASSYFGGNTIYF
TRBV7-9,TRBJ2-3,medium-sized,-,TGTGCCAGCAGCTTAGGGCAGCTCACAGATACGCAGTATTTT,CASSLGQLTDTQYF
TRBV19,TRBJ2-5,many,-,TGTGCCAGTAGTCCAGGCACTATGGGGAGTAGGCACTTC,CASSPGTMGSRHF
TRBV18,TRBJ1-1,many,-,TGTGCCAGCTCACCCCCCCCATTATTGGGGAGTGAAGCTTTCTTT,CASSPPPLLGSEAFF
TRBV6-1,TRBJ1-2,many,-,TGTGCCAGCAAACCCCCCAGGGACTATGGCTACACCTTC,CASKPPRDYGYTF
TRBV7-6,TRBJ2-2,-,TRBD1,TGTGCCTCGAAAGGGACAGGGGTCCGGGATGACACCGGGGAGCTGTTTTTT,CASKGTGVRDDTGELFF
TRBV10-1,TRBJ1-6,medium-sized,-,TGCGCCACCAATTCACCCCTCCACTTT,CATNSPLHF
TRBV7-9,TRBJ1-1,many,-,TGTGCCAGCAGCTTCGGCAGTCTCATGAACACTGAAGCTTTCTTT,CASSFGSLMNTEAFF
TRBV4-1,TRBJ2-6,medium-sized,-,TGCGCCAGCAGCCCAACCGTTGGTTCTGGGGCCAACGTCCTGACTTTC,CASSPTVGSGANVLTF
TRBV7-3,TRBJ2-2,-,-,TGTGCCAGCAGCTCTATAGCAGGAGGGACCGGGGAGCTGTTTTTT,CASSSIAGGTGELFF
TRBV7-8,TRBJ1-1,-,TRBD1,TGTGCCAGCAGCCCACGGGCAGGGGGTAACCCCGAAGCTTTCTTT,CASSPRAGGNPEAFF